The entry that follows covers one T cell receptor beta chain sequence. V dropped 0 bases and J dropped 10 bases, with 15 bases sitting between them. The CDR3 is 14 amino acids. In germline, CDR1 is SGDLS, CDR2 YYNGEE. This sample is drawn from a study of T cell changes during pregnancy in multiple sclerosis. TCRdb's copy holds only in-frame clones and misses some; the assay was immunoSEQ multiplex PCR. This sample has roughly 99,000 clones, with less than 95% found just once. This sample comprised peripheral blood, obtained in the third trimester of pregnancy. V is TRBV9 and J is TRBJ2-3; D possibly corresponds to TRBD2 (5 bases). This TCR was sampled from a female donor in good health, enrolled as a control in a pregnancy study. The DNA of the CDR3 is TGTGCCAGCAGCGTAGACTCCGAGGGCAGGCCGCAGTATTTT. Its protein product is CASSVDSEGRPQYF.